These 12 T cell receptor beta chains were all obtained from the same sample, sequenced in a study of T cell repertoires in cytomegalovirus infection. Via MiXCR, TCRdb re-called the reads, giving one row per CDR3 protein. The repertoire has about 230,000 distinct CDR3 sequences, roughly 23% of them found once; the top ten carry over 15%. The sample consisted of CD8+ T cells from PBMCs. The receptors were gathered from a human donor in good health (CMV status not recorded). Some clones in this sample may be carry-over from other donors' samples.

The chain carries TRBV20-1 and TRBJ2-3; D is perhaps TRBD1 (6 bases). Germline CDR1 DFQATT, CDR2 SNEGSKA (reference sequence). V lost 4 bases, J lost 5 bases, and 10 bases lay in between. This CDR3 has 12 residues. DNA of the CDR3: TGCAGTGCTACGACAGGAATAGATACGCAGTATTTT. Its protein product is CSATTGIDTQYF.

In this sample, this clonotype turned up a few times. The V gene is TRBV7-6, the J gene TRBJ1-1; D unclear. Trimming removed 1 base at V and 1 base at J, with 19 bases between. The CDR3 is made up of 18 amino acids. Germline CDR1 SGHVS, CDR2 FNYEAQ. In DNA, the CDR3 is TGTGCCAGCAGCTTAGGGGATCCCTTTGAGTTGCCGAACACTGAAGCTTTCTTT. Its translation is CASSLGDPFELPNTEAFF.

This clonotype appeared once. V and J are TRBV14 and TRBJ2-5, with D maybe TRBD1 (5 bases). Germline assignment: CDR1 SGHDN and CDR2 FVKESK. V lost 2 bases to trimming and J lost 3 bases, with 10 bases between them. The CDR3 sequence is 14 residues long. The CDR3 sequence is CASSQPIGEETQYF. Written as DNA, the CDR3 is TGTGCCAGCAGCCAACCAATAGGGGAAGAGACCCAGTACTTC.

This clonotype turned up a few times. J is TRBJ1-1 and V is TRBV20-1; possibly TRBD1 for D (5 bases). V was cut by 6 bases and J by 8 bases, with 19 bases left in between. The CDR3 sequence is 13 residues long. Germline V gives CDR1 DFQATT, CDR2 SNEGSKA (reference sequence). The DNA of the CDR3 is TGCAGTGCCGCACGGGACTCGGCTGGGGAAGCTTTCTTT. Translating it yields CSAARDSAGEAFF.

On this clonotype itself: Since no conserved phenylalanine or tryptophan closes the CDR3, a read error is the likely cause. The chain combines TRBV7-8 with TRBJ2-3; no definite D call. V was shortened by 3 bases and J by 2 bases, with 15 bases between the two germline ends. The germline gives CDR1 SGHVS, CDR2 FQNEAQ. This CDR3 has 16 amino acids. CDR3 bases: TGTGCCAGCAGCTTCTCCGGAACCCGGGCCACAGATACGCAGTATTAT. Its translation is CASSFSGTRATDTQYY.

The chain is built from TRBV4-1 and TRBJ1-1; 9 positions match TRBD1. This CDR3 spans 18 amino acids. Per the germline V gene, CDR1 is MGHRA and CDR2 is YSYEKL. Trimming cost V 2 bases and J 4 bases; bases outside gene matches: 14. The DNA for the CDR3 is TGCGCCAGCAGCCAAACAGGACAGGGGATCGCGCGATTCACTGAAGCTTTCTTT. This gives the protein CASSQTGQGIARFTEAFF.

This clonotype was counted many times. The chain links TRBV7-3 to TRBJ2-1, with TRBD2 identical over 8 bases. CDR3 length: 15 residues. Losses at the gene ends were 5 bases for V and 7 bases for J; bases not matched to a gene: 10. Germline V gives CDR1 SGHTA, CDR2 FQGTGA. The CDR3 loop is CASSPQSGGANEQFF. The CDR3 DNA reads as TGTGCCAGCAGCCCCCAGAGCGGGGGAGCAAATGAGCAGTTCTTC.

In its sample, this clonotype was seen many times. The V and J genes are TRBV7-2 and TRBJ2-2; D not resolved. This CDR3 contains 15 residues. CDR1 and CDR2 (germline): SGHTA, FQGNSA. V lost 5 bases and J 6 bases, leaving 16 bases between the germline ends. The CDR3 bases are TGTGCCAGCAGCCTCCTGGGCTCTTTGGCCGGGGAGCTGTTTTTT. This translates into CASSLLGSLAGELFF.

The V call is TRBV6-5, the J call TRBJ2-2, with D perhaps TRBD1 or TRBD2 (6 bases each). The CDR3 length is 15 residues. Germline loops: CDR1 MNHEY, CDR2 SVGAGI. V was trimmed by 5 bases and J by 5 bases, leaving 15 bases between them. CDR3 nucleotides: TGTGCCAGCAGTCCCCGGGGGCCCTGGACCGGGGAGCTGTTTTTT. This sequence encodes CASSPRGPWTGELFF.

This chain joins TRBV7-9 and TRBJ1-1; D ambiguous. Germline CDR1 reads SEHNR; CDR2 reads FQNEAQ (reference sequence). Deletions cut 5 bases from V and 10 bases from J, with 11 bases between. The CDR3 spans 11 residues. The CDR3 nucleotides are TGTGCCAGCAGCCGCCTCGGGCCAGCTTTCTTT. This gives the protein CASSRLGPAFF.

The J gene is TRBJ1-4, the V gene TRBV12-3 or TRBV12-4; 8 nucleotides align to TRBD1. After removal of 4 bases from V and 4 bases from J, the junction contained 5 bases not matched to a gene. The CDR3 runs to 15 residues. The CDR3: CASSSTGGGNEKLFF. The DNA of the CDR3 is TGTGCCAGCAGTTCAACAGGGGGAGGTAATGAAAAACTGTTTTTT.

This clonotype was recorded only once. This sequence joins TRBV18 and TRBJ2-1; D is unclear. Germline V lookup: CDR1 KGHSH, CDR2 LQKENI. The CDR3 runs 14 residues. Deletions cut 1 base from V and 8 bases from J, with 12 bases between. CDR3 in DNA: TGTGCCAGCTCACCACTGGACGGGTACGATGAGCAGTTCTTC. Translation: CASSPLDGYDEQFF.